Presented here are 2 T cell receptor beta chains from one specimen sequenced in a study of high-grade serous ovarian cancer treatment subgroups. TCRdb's table, derived via immunoSEQ multiplex PCR, lists solely in-frame clones and lacks some. The sample shows just over 35,000 clones, approximately 81% of them seen only once. Tumor tissue was taken before any definitive surgery or chemotherapy was given. Material: tumor tissue. The receptors here all came from a human donor with high-grade serous ovarian cancer.

The rearrangement links TRBV18 to TRBJ2-3, with D unclear. This CDR3 has 17 residues. Germline V gives CDR1 KGHSH, CDR2 LQKENI. V was clipped by 3 bases and J by 1 base, with 17 bases between them. CDR3 sequence reads: CASSPSLTSSRTDTQYF. As DNA, the CDR3 is TGTGCCAGCTCACCCTCTTTAACATCCTCTCGCACAGATACGCAGTATTTT.

This clone was picked up a small number of times. The rearrangement uses TRBV5-4 and TRBJ2-2; maybe TRBD1 (6 bases). The V gene's germline CDR1 is SGHNT and CDR2 YYREEE (reference sequence). Trimming removed 0 bases from V and 2 bases from J, with 11 bases in between. This CDR3 region has 16 residues. The CDR3 bases are TGTGCCAGCAGCTTGGCCCCACAGGGCAACACCGGGGAGCTGTTTTTT. Its protein is CASSLAPQGNTGELFF.